This T cell receptor (beta chain) was sequenced for a study of cytotoxic CD8 clonotypes in ibrutinib-treated CLL. Assay: immunoSEQ multiplex PCR; the TCRdb copy retains only in-frame clones and omits some. The table shows fewer than 80,000 clones, with 45% to 60% occurring only once. This clone has a handful of counts. Trimming stripped 5 bases from V and 4 bases from J, with 18 bases between. The CDR3 is 15 residues long. Germline V CDR1 and CDR2: SEHNR, FQNEAQ (reference sequence). The TCR was taken from a human donor with chronic lymphocytic leukemia. Sequencing was performed on PBMCs, taken after 12 months of ibrutinib treatment. V and J are TRBV7-9 and TRBJ2-7, with D possibly matching TRBD1 (6 bases). CDR3 amino acids: CASSDGRGFKYEQYV. The CDR3 nucleotides are TGTGCCAGCAGCGACGGCAGGGGTTTTAAATACGAGCAGTACGTC.